The sample holds many counts of the clone carrying this TCR beta chain. What it recognizes is unknown. The junction departs from the called germline gene at one end, perhaps through a read error. This CDR3 is built from 14 residues. The germline gives CDR1 DFQATT, CDR2 SNEGSKA (reference sequence). The sample belongs to a study of CD8 T cells in ankylosing spondylitis. TCRdb re-called the 5' RACE reads through MiXCR, storing one row per CDR3 protein. The repertoire includes about 800,000 distinct CDR3 sequences, approximately 12% of them detected once, and about 0.5% sits in the top ten. Whole-study results and caveats: According to the report, clones linked to the disease were significantly enriched in matched synovial fluid samples taken from ankylosing spondylitis patients. A motif in TCR beta, a set of several highly homologous variants, appeared characteristic of ankylosing spondylitis blood.

Sequencing was carried out using blood, either unsorted or a sorted T cell fraction (not recorded which). V gene TRBV20-1 combines with J gene TRBJ2-1, with 7 bases matching TRBD2. This TCR was sampled from a male donor with ankylosing spondylitis. This CDR3 is CSPLTSSSNNEQFF. The CDR3 DNA follows: TGCAGTCCCCTGACTAGCTCCTCCAACAATGAGCAGTTCTTC.